This T cell receptor beta chain is from a study of blood T cell repertoires in COVID-19. On the study more broadly: The United States, Italy and Spain supplied acute and convalescent COVID-19 samples. T cells, B-cell-depleted T cells, or PBMCs supplied cDNA or gDNA.

Original data processing: Amplification of reference gene primers was used by the study to estimate nucleated cell counts. Measured with immunoSEQ multiplex PCR; TCRdb has only the in-frame clones, and not every one. The V and J calls and the clone size are those of that table, but D and trimming were determined from the DNA. The sample records about 110,000 clones, 71% being singletons. Sequenced input: peripheral blood. This clonotype was sampled from a human donor with acute or convalescent COVID-19. The donor label of this sample is uncertain.

In DNA, the CDR3 is TGCGCCAGCAGCTTTCGACCGCCCACATCGACTAGCGGGGGAAGAGATGAGCAGTTCTTC. Translating it yields CASSFRPPTSTSGGRDEQFF. The chain employs TRBV5-1 and TRBJ2-1, with 12 bases identical to TRBD2. The junction had 20 bases not matched to a gene; V was cut back by 2 bases and J by 8 bases. Germline assignment: CDR1 SGHRS and CDR2 YFSETQ. The length of the CDR3 is 20 residues. Supplemented by reference TRBV5-1 and TRBJ2-1, the full variable domain reads KAGVTQTPRYLIKTRGQQVTLSCSPISGHRSVSWYQQTPGQGLQFLFEYFSETQRNKGNFPGRFSGRQFSNSRSEMNVSTLELGDSALYLCASSFRPPTSTSGGRDEQFFGPGTRLTVL.